Below, 9 T cell receptor beta chains from the same sample are listed, as sequenced in a study of tumor-infiltrating lymphocytes in primary liver carcinoma (TCRdb year 2017). Total RNA and DNA were co-extracted from around 20-30 mg of bulk tissue with the AllPrep DNA/RNA mini kit, without cell sorting. The instrument was an Illumina HiSeq 2500. Using a constant-region primer and ProtoScript II reverse transcriptase, TCRbeta-specific cDNA was reverse-transcribed from about 460 ng total RNA. The TCRbeta libraries were prepared through three rounds of nested multiplex PCR following a slightly modified ARM-PCR procedure. The first two PCR rounds used multiplex TRBV1-TRBV30 forward primers with a Cbeta reverse primer, each for about 9 cycles. Through fastp at Q25 and MiXCR, TCRdb rebuilt clones from the public reads, retaining in-frame beta chains. Each CDR3 protein appears once, grouped with its most common genes and DNA. Recorded for this sample are around 100,000 distinct CDR3 sequences; around 66% of them occurred a single time. Roughly an eighth of the sample is in the top ten clones.

Sequences were obtained from liver tumor tissue from sampling region 2. The cell subset or site tag for this specimen amounts to: tumor region T2, inferior pole. These receptors all stem from a woman between 55 and 75 years old with primary liver carcinoma and hepatitis B virus infection.

A note on this clonotype: The junction shows a germline mismatch at one end, possibly a read error. The genes are TRBV12-5 and TRBJ2-7, with a tentative D call TRBD1 (6 bases). Germline CDR1 LGHNT, CDR2 FRNRAP. The CDR3 runs to 12 residues. This CDR3 is CTSKGGVYEQYF. The DNA of the CDR3 is TGTACTAGTAAAGGGGGAGTGTACGAGCAGTACTTC.

This clonotype was detected many times. The chain joins TRBV28 to TRBJ1-2; D gene uncertain. The CDR3 length is 13 residues. The V gene lost 6 bases and the J gene lost 4 bases, with 12 bases spanning the gap. The V gene's germline CDR1 is MDHEN and CDR2 SYDVKM. CDR3 protein: CASRYTQSYGYTF. Here the CDR3 DNA reads TGTGCCAGCAGATATACACAGAGCTATGGCTACACCTTC.

A note on this clonotype: The conserved phenylalanine or tryptophan normally closing the CDR3 is absent here, so this likely arose from a read error. The DNA is omitted, as the CDR3 cannot be located on it reliably, and the CDR3 follows TCRdb's listing. The chain recombines TRBV11-2 with TRBJ1-6; the tabulated D call, TRBD1, remains unverified against the DNA. Germline CDR1 SGHAT, CDR2 FQNNGV. The CDR3 is 13 amino acids in total, end residues counted. The CDR3: CAGSLALDSPLHI.

Written as DNA, the CDR3 is TGTGCCAGCAGCCAAGAACAGGGGCGTCAGCCGCATCATTTT. Translation: CASSQEQGRQPHHF. The chain uses TRBV4-2 and TRBJ1-5; 7 nucleotides align to TRBD1. Trimming took 0 bases from V and 16 from J; bases not matched to a gene: 12. Per the germline V gene, CDR1 is LGHNA and CDR2 is YNFKEQ. The CDR3 extends over 14 amino acids.

Concerning this clonotype itself: The missing conserved phenylalanine or tryptophan at the end of this CDR3 makes a read error likely. The rearrangement links TRBV28 to TRBJ2-1; no definite D call. The CDR3 is 13 amino acids. Germline V CDR1 and CDR2: MDHEN, SYDVKM. Trimming cost V 8 bases and J 1 base, with 9 bases left between them. The CDR3 DNA reads TGTGCCAGCGGGTACAGATCCTACAATGAGCAGTTCTTA. As protein: CASGYRSYNEQFL.

In the case of this clonotype: An end of the junction does not agree with germline; a read error may underlie this. The chain uses TRBV5-4 and TRBJ2-5; D tentatively fits TRBD1 or TRBD2 (6 bases each). Germline V gene lookup returns CDR1 SGHNT and CDR2 YYREEE (reference sequence). The CDR3 is 14 amino acids. Here the CDR3 reads CASSPMGGQETQYF. CDR3 in DNA: TGTGCCAGCAGCCCCATGGGGGGACAAGAGACCCAGTACTTT.

In regard to this clonotype: A much larger clone is a single base away; this may be a read error. The chain employs TRBV5-4 and TRBJ2-1; D ambiguous. The V gene's germline CDR1 is SGHNT and CDR2 YYREEE (reference sequence). The V end lost 1 base, the J end lost 5 bases, and 13 bases lay between the germline ends. CDR3 length: 15 amino acids. DNA for the CDR3: TGTGCCAGCAGCTTGTTATTGAGGAGAGACAATGAGCAGTTCTTC. This sequence encodes CASSLLLRRDNEQFF.

Concerning this clonotype: At one of its ends the junction is not consistent with the germline gene, which may arise from a read error. The J gene is TRBJ2-1, the V gene TRBV5-5; 7 positions match TRBD2. Looked up from germline, CDR1 is SGHKS and CDR2 is YYEKEE (reference sequence). This CDR3 contains 16 residues. Here the CDR3 DNA reads TGTTCCAGCAGCCCCTCGGGACTATCGGGAGGTAGGAGGCAGTTCTTC. The encoded protein is CSSSPSGLSGGRRQFF. Variable domain in full (rest from reference TRBV5-5 and TRBJ2-1): DAGVTQSPTHLIKTRGQQVTLRCSPISGHKSVSWYQQVLGQGPQFIFQYYEKEERGRGNFPDRFSARQFPNYSSELNVNALLLGDSALYLCSSSPSGLSGGRRQFFGPGTRLTVL.

As regards this clonotype: A much larger clone lies one base from this, so it may be a read error. The chain joins TRBV29-1 to TRBJ1-2; no definite D call. The germline CDR1 and CDR2 sequences are SQVTM and ANQGSEA. CDR3 length: 14 residues. Trimming shortened V by 3 bases and J by 7 bases, and 18 bases separated the two germline ends. The CDR3 loop reads CSVDIGVRGCGYTF. As DNA, the CDR3 is TGCAGCGTTGATATCGGGGTCCGAGGCTGTGGCTACACCTTC.